Following are 28 T cell receptor beta chains from one sample sequenced in a study of CD8 T cells in Susac syndrome. Roughly 0.45 to 1 ug RNA was reverse transcribed with random hexamers. TCRdb called the immunoSEQ multiplex PCR reads again in MiXCR, with one record for every CDR3 protein. The table includes 65,000 to 100,000 distinct CDR3 sequences, around 96% detected once. Input material: CD8+ T cells from PBMCs. The receptors here all came from a human donor with Susac syndrome.

The V call is TRBV27, the J call TRBJ2-1; D not resolved. CDR1 is MNHEY, CDR2 SMNVEV, per germline (reference sequence). Between the trimmed V and J ends, which lost 5 bases and 4 bases, there was a span of 12 bases. The CDR3 contains 14 residues. As DNA, the CDR3 is TGTGCCAGCAGTGCCCCCGCGGAATACAATGAGCAGTTCTTC. Residues: CASSAPAEYNEQFF.

The chain employs TRBV7-9 and TRBJ1-1; D is ambiguous. The V gene lost 3 bases and the J gene lost 6 bases, with 14 bases spanning the gap. The CDR3 is 14 amino acids. The V gene's germline CDR1 is SEHNR and CDR2 FQNEAQ (reference sequence). CDR3 bases: TGTGCCAGCAGCTTCGGTACTCGGGAGGCTGAAGCTTTCTTT. This sequence encodes CASSFGTREAEAFF.

This chain uses TRBV20-1 with TRBJ2-7; 7 bases fit TRBD2. The germline V gene has CDR1 DFQATT and CDR2 SNEGSKA (reference sequence). The CDR3 contains 13 residues. The ends lost 6 bases at V and 2 bases at J; junction bases unmatched: 7. The CDR3 bases are TGCAGTGCCGGGGACTATGAGACCTACGAGCAGTACTTC. This sequence encodes CSAGDYETYEQYF.

The chain has TRBV28 and TRBJ2-4; D ambiguous. This CDR3 has 17 residues. The germline V gene encodes CDR1 MDHEN and CDR2 SYDVKM. The V end lost 5 bases, the J end lost 1 base, and 18 bases lay between the germline ends. Written as DNA, the CDR3 is TGTGCCAGCAGTCGACACCGACCCTCCAGGGCCAAAAACATTCAGTACTTC. It is translated as CASSRHRPSRAKNIQYF.

The V call is TRBV9, the J call TRBJ2-1; 7 nucleotides match TRBD2. This CDR3 has 18 residues. Germline CDR1 reads SGDLS; CDR2 reads YYNGEE. The V segment lost 0 bases and the J segment 2 bases; nucleotides outside the gene matches: 11. This CDR3 is CASSVETSLDLPYNEQFF. As DNA, the CDR3 is TGTGCCAGCAGCGTAGAGACTAGCTTGGATCTTCCCTACAATGAGCAGTTCTTC.

This clonotype appeared once. This chain connects TRBV6-1 to TRBJ2-2, with D unclear. The CDR3 length is 11 residues. V was cut by 3 bases and J by 8 bases, with 4 bases left in between. The germline V gene has CDR1 MNHNS and CDR2 SASEGT. CDR3: CASSDKGELFF. The DNA of the CDR3 is TGTGCCAGCAGTGACAAGGGGGAGCTGTTTTTT.

This clonotype appeared a single time. The rearrangement joins TRBV5-1 to TRBJ2-1; 10 bases fit TRBD2. This CDR3 region has 13 residues. Germline V lookup: CDR1 SGHRS, CDR2 YFSETQ. The ends lost 2 bases at V and 8 bases at J; junction bases unmatched: 1. DNA of the CDR3: TGCGCCAGCAGCTTAGCGGGAGGGTATGAGCAGTTCTTC. It specifies CASSLAGGYEQFF. The full variable domain, completed using reference TRBV5-1 and TRBJ2-1, is KAGVTQTPRYLIKTRGQQVTLSCSPISGHRSVSWYQQTPGQGLQFLFEYFSETQRNKGNFPGRFSGRQFSNSRSEMNVSTLELGDSALYLCASSLAGGYEQFFGPGTRLTVL.

The CDR3 DNA follows: TGTGCCAGCAGCGCCTGGACAGGTTCTGGCTACACCTTC. This codes for CASSAWTGSGYTF. The rearrangement links TRBV7-9 to TRBJ1-2; 7 bases are shared with TRBD1. CDR3 length: 13 residues. In germline, CDR1 is SEHNR, CDR2 FQNEAQ (reference sequence). Trimming cost V 5 bases and J 7 bases; bases outside gene matches: 7.

The V gene is TRBV4-3, the J gene TRBJ1-5, with no clear D. In germline, CDR1 is LGHNA, CDR2 YSLEER. With 0 bases removed from V and 4 bases from J, the gap between germline ends came to 7 bases. CDR3 length equals 14 residues. In DNA, the CDR3 is TGCGCCAGCAGCCAAGAGAGAGGGAATCAGCCCCAGCATTTT. The encoded protein is CASSQERGNQPQHF.

The CDR3 spells CASRDRDNSPLHF. The CDR3, as DNA: TGTGCCAGCAGGGACAGGGATAATTCACCCCTCCACTTT. The chain recombines TRBV6-4 with TRBJ1-6, with 8 bases aligning to TRBD1. This CDR3 is built from 13 residues. The V and J ends lost 6 bases and 5 bases, in that order; junction bases with no gene match: 0. CDR1 and CDR2 from the germline V gene are MRHNA and SNTAGT.

The chain recombines TRBV27 with TRBJ1-1; tentative D call: TRBD1 (5 bases). CDR3 length: 13 residues. Trimming pared 2 bases from V and 8 bases from J, leaving 12 bases between. Germline V gene data show CDR1 as MNHEY and CDR2 as SMNVEV (reference sequence). The CDR3 DNA reads as TGTGCCAGCAGTTTAGGGCAGGGTTGGGAAGCTTTCTTT. This codes for CASSLGQGWEAFF.

This clonotype was seen more than once but under ten times. This chain uses TRBV6-2 or TRBV6-3 with TRBJ2-6, with D uncertain. CDR3 length equals 12 residues. The germline gives CDR1 MNHEY, CDR2 SVGEGT. Trimming cost V 6 bases and J 8 bases, with 8 bases left between them. CDR3 coding DNA: TGTGCCAGCAGCTCGCCCTCCAACGTCCTGACTTTC. As protein: CASSSPSNVLTF.

The chain carries TRBV28 and TRBJ1-2; D possibly corresponds to TRBD1 (5 bases). Germline lookup yields CDR1 MDHEN and CDR2 SYDVKM. This CDR3 is built from 14 residues. Trimming took 3 bases from V and 8 from J, leaving 16 bases between them. In nucleotides, the CDR3 is TGTGCCAGCAGTTTCCGGCCAGGGCAAGACGGCTACACCTTC. Its protein product is CASSFRPGQDGYTF.

The CDR3 reads CASTLTLGTTGELFF. CDR3 DNA sequence: TGTGCCAGCACCCTAACCCTCGGAACCACCGGGGAGCTGTTTTTT. The genes are TRBV28 and TRBJ2-2; D is unresolved. Trimming left V 7 bases short and J 4 bases short, with 16 bases between. The CDR3 runs to 15 residues. Germline values: CDR1 MDHEN, CDR2 SYDVKM.

The chain recombines TRBV28 with TRBJ2-3; D is perhaps TRBD1 (5 bases). The CDR3 length is 14 residues. The V and J ends lost 4 bases and 2 bases respectively, with 10 bases between them. Germline values: CDR1 MDHEN, CDR2 SYDVKM. The CDR3 DNA reads as TGTGCCAGCAGTTCGACAGCGAACACAGATACGCAGTATTTT. This translates into CASSSTANTDTQYF.

The chain is built from TRBV6-6 and TRBJ1-1, with D possibly matching TRBD1 (5 bases). V lost 5 bases and J 0 bases, leaving 10 bases between the germline ends. Germline V gives CDR1 MNHNY, CDR2 SVGAGI (reference sequence). The length of the CDR3 is 14 residues. The CDR3 reads CASSVREMNTEAFF. CDR3 DNA: TGTGCCAGCAGTGTCAGGGAAATGAACACTGAAGCTTTCTTT.

This chain connects TRBV2 to TRBJ2-1; D perhaps matches TRBD1 (5 bases). V was trimmed by 2 bases and J by 7 bases, leaving 15 bases between them. CDR1 is SNHLY and CDR2 is FYNNEI in the germline V gene. The length of the CDR3 is 15 residues. The CDR3 DNA follows: TGTGCCAGCAGTGAAACTCAGGGCTCGGTAAATGAGCAGTTCTTC. The encoded protein is CASSETQGSVNEQFF.

This clonotype showed up just once. The rearrangement uses TRBV6-5 and TRBJ2-3; no clear D gene. Germline loops: CDR1 MNHEY, CDR2 SVGAGI. V was clipped by 2 bases and J by 6 bases, with 9 bases between them. This CDR3 has 13 residues. The CDR3 loop reads CASSYQDRDTQYF. The CDR3 nucleotides are TGTGCCAGCAGTTACCAAGATAGGGATACGCAGTATTTT.

The chain joins TRBV5-6 to TRBJ2-7; D gene uncertain. Germline CDR1 is SGHDT and CDR2 is YYEEEE. The CDR3 has 14 residues. Trimming cost V 0 bases and J 3 bases, with 10 bases left between them. The CDR3 loop reads CASSLDMVGYEQYF. The CDR3, as DNA: TGTGCCAGCAGCTTGGATATGGTGGGCTACGAGCAGTACTTC.

V usage is TRBV7-8 and J usage is TRBJ2-7, with 9 nucleotides matching TRBD1. Per germline, CDR1 SGHVS and CDR2 FQNEAQ. Trimming took 1 base from V and 7 from J; bases not matched to a gene: 8. The CDR3 is 15 residues long. CDR3 sequence reads: CASSLDRGPGREQYV. CDR3 nucleotides: TGTGCCAGCAGCTTAGACAGGGGGCCCGGGAGGGAGCAGTACGTC.

The chain links TRBV5-1 to TRBJ1-2; D might be TRBD1 (6 bases). The V end lost 1 base, the J end lost 6 bases, and 13 bases lay between the germline ends. From germline, CDR1 is SGHRS and CDR2 YFSETQ. The CDR3 totals 14 residues. The CDR3 region has the DNA TGCGCCAGCAGCTTGACACAGGGTAGCGATGGCTACACCTTC. This sequence encodes CASSLTQGSDGYTF.

The chain joins TRBV7-9 to TRBJ2-1, with 9 bases aligning to TRBD1. V lost 0 bases to trimming and J lost 8 bases; unmatched junction nucleotides: 5. Germline-derived CDR1 and CDR2 are SEHNR and FQNEAQ (reference sequence). This CDR3 is 15 amino acids long. The CDR3 loop is CASSLATGGTDEQFF. For the CDR3, the DNA is TGTGCCAGCAGCTTAGCTACAGGGGGCACGGATGAGCAGTTCTTC.

The chain combines TRBV10-3 with TRBJ2-7; 11 bases are shared with TRBD1. From germline, CDR1 is ENHRY and CDR2 SYGVKD. The CDR3 runs 16 residues. The V gene end was trimmed by 2 bases and the J gene end by 7 bases; junction bases not matched to a gene: 10. The CDR3 loop is CAISEPRDRGLEEQYF. The CDR3 DNA follows: TGTGCCATCAGTGAGCCGAGGGACAGGGGGTTGGAAGAGCAGTACTTC.

V is TRBV20-1 and J is TRBJ2-7; TRBD1 matches 7 bases. J gave up 0 bases and V 6 bases, and 8 bases lay outside the gene matches. Germline V gives CDR1 DFQATT, CDR2 SNEGSKA (reference sequence). This CDR3 comprises 14 residues. CDR3 in DNA: TGCAGTGCATGGGGACAGCTTAGCTCCTACGAGCAGTACTTC. Amino acid sequence: CSAWGQLSSYEQYF.

The V call is TRBV12-3 or TRBV12-4, the J call TRBJ2-5; D may be TRBD2 (6 bases). V lost 5 bases and J 5 bases, leaving 18 bases between the germline ends. The CDR3 totals 15 residues. The CDR3 region is CASSPVHGEVETQYF. The CDR3 coding sequence is TGTGCCAGCAGTCCCGTCCATGGGGAGGTGGAGACCCAGTACTTC.

The J gene is TRBJ1-5, the V gene TRBV7-9, with D uncertain. Trimming stripped 8 bases from V and 3 bases from J, with 14 bases between. Germline V gene sequence: CDR1 SEHNR, CDR2 FQNEAQ (reference sequence). There are 14 residues in the CDR3. Here the CDR3 reads CASDGGGFNQPQHF. CDR3 nucleotide sequence: TGTGCCAGCGATGGAGGCGGATTCAATCAGCCCCAGCATTTT.

The chain recombines TRBV7-6 with TRBJ2-7; either TRBD1 or TRBD2 may supply D (5 bases each). The V gene lost 6 bases and the J gene lost 3 bases, with 21 bases spanning the gap. CDR1 is SGHVS, CDR2 FNYEAQ, per germline. The CDR3 spans 16 residues. CDR3 region: CASSHARDPEFYEQYF. As DNA, the CDR3 is TGTGCCAGCAGTCATGCCCGGGACCCCGAGTTCTACGAGCAGTACTTC.

J is TRBJ2-5 and V is TRBV10-3, with a tentative D call TRBD2 (5 bases). The CDR3 contains 14 residues. Germline CDR1 is ENHRY and CDR2 is SYGVKD. Between the trimmed V and J ends, which lost 0 bases and 5 bases, there was a span of 10 bases. Here the CDR3 DNA reads TGTGCCATCAGTGAGTCGGGCGGGTTGGAGACCCAGTACTTC. Encoded protein: CAISESGGLETQYF.